The clone carrying this T cell receptor beta chain was found a few times. The antigen remains undetermined. One heparinised blood draw averaging around 100 mL was given by each donor. The sample belongs to a study of beta chain features in type 1 diabetes. Reverse transcribing all isolated RNA meant expressed TCRB transcripts were sequenced. Using immunoSEQ multiplex PCR, the repertoire was profiled, and TCRdb retains in-frame clones only, with some absent. The sample lists hundreds of thousands of clones; roughly 13% were seen once. Whole-study findings and limits: Shorter TCRB CDR3s, moderately but significantly so, marked every one of the four CD4+ subsets in Type 1 diabetes patients.

Trimming stripped 2 bases from V and 1 base from J, with 8 bases between. The CDR3 consists of 14 residues. Per germline, CDR1 MDHEN and CDR2 SYDVKM. The chain carries TRBV28 and TRBJ2-5; no reliable D call. This receptor was taken from a man between 18 and 29 years old in good health. The sample taken for sequencing was naive CD4+ T cells from blood. The CDR3 DNA follows: TGTGCCAGCAGTTTAGTTCATCCCCAAGAGACCCAGTACTTC. Translating gives CASSLVHPQETQYF.